This T cell receptor beta chain was profiled in a study of blood T cell repertoires in COVID-19. A single count supports this clone. In terms of age and location, participants ranged from about 18 to 95 years and lived in around 22 US areas. Up to 2 weeks before entering the study, exposed participants had met a COVID-19 case. Source study methods: How many nucleated cells were present was estimated from reference gene primer amplification. Measured with immunoSEQ multiplex PCR; TCRdb has only the in-frame clones, and not every one. That table is the source of V, J and clone size, and D and trimming were worked out from the DNA. The table records roughly 150,000 clones, under 90% of them present only once. The clonotype was recovered from a young woman who had been exposed to COVID-19. Sequencing was carried out using PBMCs or T cells enriched from blood (not recorded which).

Here the CDR3 DNA reads TGTGCCTGGAGATGGACTGTTTACACTGAAGCTTTCTTT. The encoded protein is CAWRWTVYTEAFF. The chain links TRBV30 to TRBJ1-1; no reliable D call. The CDR3 consists of 13 residues. The ends were cut back, 3 bases at V and 3 bases at J, with 11 bases in the middle. Germline CDR1 reads GTSNPN; CDR2 reads SVGIG (reference sequence).